This T cell receptor (beta chain) comes out of a study of blood T cell repertoires in COVID-19. Study-wide background: T cells, B-cell-depleted T cells, or PBMCs provided the cDNA or gDNA that served as material.

This clone showed up just once. Original analysis: Estimation of nucleated cell counts was performed using reference gene primer amplification. Profiling relied on immunoSEQ multiplex PCR, and the TCRdb table lists in-frame clones only, not all of them. For V, J and clone size, that table is used; D and trimming come from the DNA. Of 250,000 to 300,000 clones listed, 82% are singletons. Germline V CDR1 and CDR2: KGHSH, LQKENI. V shed 3 bases and J 3 bases; nucleotides not matched to a gene: 3. This CDR3 comprises 14 residues. The chain combines TRBV18 with TRBJ1-1, with 8 positions matching TRBD1. The sequence was obtained from a woman between 18 and 29 years old with acute or convalescent COVID-19. The material sequenced was peripheral blood. The CDR3 is CASSPGTGYTEAFF. In DNA form, the CDR3 reads TGTGCCAGCTCACCGGGGACAGGCTACACTGAAGCTTTCTTT.